A selection of T cell receptor beta chains follows, all from one sample in a study of graft-versus-host responses after intestinal transplantation. These receptors' targets are unknown. Using immunoSEQ multiplex PCR, the repertoire was profiled, and TCRdb retains in-frame clones only, with some absent. The sample has about 25,000 clones; more than 75% are singletons. The sequenced sample was unstimulated CD8+ T cells sorted from spleen or lymph node cells, obtained before transplant. The receptor source for this set is a human donor who was the organ donor for an intestinal transplant. The CDR3 runs from the conserved cysteine through the conserved F or W. D genes are given only for firm matches. Clone size is shown for a subset of rows, as once, few, many or a class of expanded clone.

DNA: TGTGCCAGCAGCTCTCCCCCTAACTCGATCTACGAGCAGTACTTC; CDR3: CASSSPPNSIYEQYF; size: .; D: .; V: TRBV7-7; J: TRBJ2-7
DNA: TGTGCCAGTAGTCTACTAGCTTACAATGAGCAGTTCTTC; CDR3: CASSLLAYNEQFF; size: .; D: .; V: TRBV19; J: TRBJ2-1
DNA: TGTGCCAGCAGCTTAGCGAACCGCGAGCAGTACTTC; CDR3: CASSLANREQYF; size: .; D: .; V: TRBV7-9; J: TRBJ2-7
DNA: TGTGCCAGCAGCTTTAGTAGCGGGAGCCTCACCGGGGAGCTGTTTTTT; CDR3: CASSFSSGSLTGELFF; size: .; D: TRBD2; V: TRBV7-9; J: TRBJ2-2
DNA: TGTGCCAGCAGCCCCTCGACGGACTACACCGGGGAGCTGTTTTTT; CDR3: CASSPSTDYTGELFF; size: .; D: .; V: TRBV7-7; J: TRBJ2-2
DNA: TGTGCCAGTAGAGGCGGGGGAGGCTACGAGCAGTACTTC; CDR3: CASRGGGGYEQYF; size: .; D: TRBD2; V: TRBV19; J: TRBJ2-7
DNA: TGTGCCAGCAGCGCGACAGGGAACAACTATGGCTACACCTTC; CDR3: CASSATGNNYGYTF; size: .; D: TRBD1; V: TRBV14; J: TRBJ1-2
DNA: TGTGCCAGCAGCAGGGGACTAGCGGGGGCGGAGACCCAGTACTTC; CDR3: CASSRGLAGAETQYF; size: .; D: TRBD2; V: TRBV13; J: TRBJ2-5
DNA: TGTGCCAGCAGCTTACCTCGGAGCTCCTATAATTCACCCCTCCACTTT; CDR3: CASSLPRSSYNSPLHF; size: .; D: .; V: TRBV7-8; J: TRBJ1-6
DNA: TGCGCCAGCAGCCAAGATATCGGGGAGGCAACAGATACGCAGTATTTT; CDR3: CASSQDIGEATDTQYF; size: .; D: .; V: TRBV4-3; J: TRBJ2-3
DNA: TGTGCCAGCAGTTTTTCAGGGTCATCCTACGAGCAGTACTTC; CDR3: CASSFSGSSYEQYF; size: .; D: .; V: TRBV27; J: TRBJ2-7
DNA: TGTGCCAGCAGGGGGTCCGCGGACAGGGGCTCTGGGGCCAACGTCCTGACTTTC; CDR3: CASRGSADRGSGANVLTF; size: .; D: TRBD1; V: TRBV2; J: TRBJ2-6
DNA: TGTGCCAGCAGGGGCTCTAGCGGGGGGCGACCTTGGGTTGGGTTCTTC; CDR3: CASRGSSGGRPWVGFF; size: .; D: TRBD2; V: TRBV2; J: TRBJ2-1
DNA: TGTGCCAGCAGCTTATCGGGTGGGGAGCAGTTCTTC; CDR3: CASSLSGGEQFF; size: .; D: .; V: TRBV7-9; J: TRBJ2-1
DNA: TGTGCCAGCAGCAACAGGGATTCCTATGGCTACACCTTC; CDR3: CASSNRDSYGYTF; size: once; D: .; V: TRBV11-2; J: TRBJ1-2
DNA: TGTGCCAGCAGCCAAGATCAGGGACCCCGCACAGATACGCAGTATTTT; CDR3: CASSQDQGPRTDTQYF; size: .; D: .; V: TRBV14; J: TRBJ2-3